Listed here are 22 T cell receptor beta chains from one sample, sequenced in a study of regulatory T cells in long-lasting Graves disease. Time point of the sample: newly diagnosed GD, antithyroid drugs for less than 3 months. PBMC RNA served as the TCR library source. HTBI primers from iRepertoire and Arm-PCR of CDR3 regions yielded the TCR beta libraries. A single record per CDR3 protein comes from TCRdb applying MiXCR to the multiplex PCR reads. Of 360,000 or so distinct CDR3 sequences listed, 15% to 20% were seen once; the top ten hold around 20%. This sample also appeared in a second study, on T cells in Graves' hyperthyroidism and ophthalmopathy.

The sample was peripheral blood mononuclear cells (PBMCs), taken at new diagnosis, from a patient treated with antithyroid drugs. Every receptor here comes from a woman younger than 30 with Graves disease.

V and J are TRBV2 and TRBJ1-1; a weak D match, TRBD1 (6 bases). CDR3 size: 15 residues. V lost 7 bases, J lost 8 bases, and 23 bases lay in between. Germline V gene data show CDR1 as SNHLY and CDR2 as FYNNEI. The CDR3 loop reads CASMAGHGVGGEAFF. The CDR3 nucleotides are TGTGCCAGCATGGCGGGACACGGAGTTGGAGGGGAAGCTTTCTTT.

This clonotype was counted between two and nine times. The J gene is TRBJ2-1, the V gene TRBV12-3 or TRBV12-4, with TRBD2 matching 12 bases. The DNA end is a closer match to TRBJ2-5, so the J assignment may be wrong. The CDR3 sequence is 14 residues long. The CDR3 here is CASRRTSGEETQYF. The CDR3 DNA reads TGTGCCAGCAGAAGGACTAGCGGGGAAGAGACCCAGTACTTC.

The table lists this clonotype with many counts. The chain recombines TRBV11-2 with TRBJ1-2; D may be TRBD1 (6 bases). The germline CDR1 and CDR2 sequences are SGHAT and FQNNGV. V was shortened by 6 bases and J by 3 bases, with 11 bases between the two germline ends. The length of the CDR3 is 13 residues. The CDR3 region is CASSPDRHYGYTF. DNA for the CDR3: TGTGCCAGCAGTCCGGACAGACACTATGGCTACACCTTC.

In this sample, this clonotype turned up a few times. The gene calls are TRBV10-1 and TRBJ2-2; 7 nucleotides align to TRBD1. Germline trimming cut 11 bases from V and 6 bases from J; bases unmatched to any gene: 12. Germline CDR1 WNHNN, CDR2 SYGVQD (reference sequence). The CDR3 length is 14 residues. This chain's CDR3 is CASPGGWVSGELFF. CDR3 nucleotide sequence: TGCGCCTCCCCAGGGGGATGGGTGTCCGGGGAGCTGTTTTTT.

The chain employs TRBV4-1 and TRBJ1-6; a weak D match, TRBD1 (6 bases). Germline lookup yields CDR1 MGHRA and CDR2 YSYEKL. The V and J ends lost 2 bases and 2 bases respectively, with 10 bases between them. CDR3 length equals 16 residues. The CDR3 DNA sequence: TGCGCCAGCAGCCAAAGGGGGGATACCTATAATTCACCCCTCCACTTT. Translating gives CASSQRGDTYNSPLHF.

This clonotype was found many times. The chain is built from TRBV5-5 and TRBJ2-2, with D hard to call. V dropped 0 bases and J dropped 6 bases, with 21 bases sitting between them. The CDR3 has 18 amino acids. Germline V gene data show CDR1 as SGHKS and CDR2 as YYEKEE (reference sequence). CDR3 amino acids: CASSLEFPGPLLPGELFF. The CDR3, as DNA: TGTGCCAGCAGCTTGGAATTCCCGGGTCCACTCCTCCCCGGGGAGCTGTTTTTT.

This clonotype has a count of ten or more. V gene TRBV3-1 combines with J gene TRBJ2-5, with 13 bases identical to TRBD2. V trimming: 6 bases; J trimming: 1 base; junction bases outside the gene matches: 5. The CDR3 is 16 amino acids. Germline assignment: CDR1 LGHDT and CDR2 YNNKEL (reference sequence). CDR3 sequence (DNA): TGTGCCAGCAGTCGGACTAGCGGGAGCCTCCAAGAGACCCAGTACTTC. Translation gives CASSRTSGSLQETQYF.

V and J are TRBV27 and TRBJ2-6; D possibly corresponds to TRBD2 (6 bases). The V end lost 4 bases, the J end lost 3 bases, and 10 bases lay between the germline ends. Germline V gives CDR1 MNHEY, CDR2 SMNVEV (reference sequence). CDR3 length: 15 amino acids. The CDR3 loop reads CASSSQGGGANVLTF. The CDR3, as DNA: TGTGCCAGCAGTTCTCAGGGAGGTGGGGCCAACGTCCTGACTTTC. Full variable domain (remainder filled in from reference TRBV27 and TRBJ2-6): EAQVTQNPRYLITVTGKKLTVTCSQNMNHEYMSWYRQDPGLGLRQIYYSMNVEVTDKGDVPEGYKVSRKEKRNFPLILESPSPNQTSLYFCASSSQGGGANVLTFGAGSRLTVL.

This clonotype was detected many times. This chain connects TRBV18 to TRBJ2-7; D uncertain. CDR1 is KGHSH and CDR2 is LQKENI in the germline V gene. CDR3 length: 14 residues. Deletions cut 0 bases from V and 5 bases from J, with 11 bases between. The CDR3, as DNA: TGTGCCAGCTCACCACCGCTGGGTAAGGACGAGCAGTACTTC. It yields the protein CASSPPLGKDEQYF.

This clonotype was found many times. This chain links TRBV30 with TRBJ2-7; possible D gene TRBD2, 7 bases. V lost 2 bases and J lost 4, with 18 bases in between. Germline V CDR1 and CDR2: GTSNPN, SVGIG (reference sequence). The CDR3 has 15 amino acids. CDR3 in amino acids: CAWSTWGGQGYEQYF. The CDR3 coding sequence is TGTGCCTGGAGTACCTGGGGGGGCCAGGGGTACGAGCAGTACTTC.

This clonotype was counted at least ten times. The chain is built from TRBV5-1 and TRBJ2-2; unclear D gene. The CDR3 spans 12 residues. Germline CDR1 and CDR2: SGHRS and YFSETQ. The V and J ends lost 4 bases and 1 base respectively, with 2 bases between them. In DNA, the CDR3 is TGCGCCAGCAGCCAGAACACCGGGGAGCTGTTTTTT. It encodes CASSQNTGELFF. The entire variable domain, with the rest obtained from reference TRBV5-1 and TRBJ2-2, is as follows: KAGVTQTPRYLIKTRGQQVTLSCSPISGHRSVSWYQQTPGQGLQFLFEYFSETQRNKGNFPGRFSGRQFSNSRSEMNVSTLELGDSALYLCASSQNTGELFFGEGSRLTVL.

In the case of this clonotype: A far larger clone is one base from this, pointing to a likely read error. The CDR3 DNA is TGTGCCAGCAGCACCGACGAGAGGTTCTCTGAAGCTTTCTTT. This codes for CASSTDERFSEAFF. The rearrangement joins TRBV7-9 to TRBJ1-1; D remains ambiguous. Germline CDR1 reads SEHNR; CDR2 reads FQNEAQ (reference sequence). The V end was cut by 5 bases, the J end by 6 bases, with 16 bases between. The CDR3 loop spans 14 amino acids.

Of note for this clonotype: The junction does not match germline at one end; this may be a read error. The rearrangement joins TRBV11-2 to TRBJ2-1; 8 bases align to TRBD1. The CDR3 spans 14 residues. Looked up from germline, CDR1 is SGHAT and CDR2 is FQNNGV. This CDR3 reads CASSIGQGSFEQSF. The CDR3 DNA is TGTGCCAGCAGCATCGGACAGGGTTCCTTTGAGCAGTCCTTC.

This clonotype was seen many times. The CDR3, as DNA: TGTGCCAGCAGTCCGGACTACACAGATACGCAGTATTTT. Amino acid sequence: CASSPDYTDTQYF. The gene calls are TRBV12-3 or TRBV12-4 and TRBJ2-3; possible D gene TRBD2, 6 bases. The V end was cut by 5 bases, the J end by 2 bases, with 8 bases between. The CDR3 spans 13 residues.

The chain carries TRBV4-1 and TRBJ2-2; possible D gene TRBD1, 6 bases. The V end lost 2 bases, the J end lost 8 bases, and 6 bases lay between the germline ends. This CDR3 spans 12 amino acids. The germline gives CDR1 MGHRA, CDR2 YSYEKL. The CDR3 loop reads CASSQRGGELFF. The CDR3 bases are TGCGCCAGCAGCCAAAGGGGGGGGGAGCTGTTTTTT.

The rearrangement uses TRBV7-3 and TRBJ2-7; 8 positions match TRBD2. The CDR3 contains 16 residues. The J segment lost 2 bases and the V segment lost 5 bases, leaving 11 bases of the junction unmatched. In germline, CDR1 is SGHTA, CDR2 FQGTGA. CDR3 protein: CASSPSGSGTTYEQYF. The CDR3 DNA sequence: TGTGCCAGCAGCCCATCGGGTAGCGGGACCACCTACGAGCAGTACTTC.

This clonotype was seen a single time. The CDR3 loop is CASRWGTSGKSGEQYF. In nucleotides, the CDR3 is TGTGCCAGCCGGTGGGGGACTAGCGGGAAAAGTGGCGAGCAGTACTTC. V usage is TRBV27 and J usage is TRBJ2-7; 13 bases match TRBD2. The V gene's germline CDR1 is MNHEY and CDR2 SMNVEV (reference sequence). After removal of 8 bases from V and 6 bases from J, the junction contained 13 bases not matched to a gene. The CDR3 is 16 residues long.

Comment on this clonotype: A read error may be the cause here, since a much bigger clone is one base away. This chain connects TRBV30 to TRBJ1-2, with D possibly matching TRBD1 (6 bases). The CDR3 consists of 10 residues. The V gene lost 7 bases and the J gene lost 10 bases, with 13 bases spanning the gap. CDR1 and CDR2 (germline): GTSNPN, SVGIG (reference sequence). The CDR3 reads CALSDRTYTF. As DNA, the CDR3 is TGTGCCTTGAGCGACAGGACCTACACCTTC.

This clonotype was counted at least ten times. The chain joins TRBV6-2 or TRBV6-3 to TRBJ2-3; D possibly uses TRBD1 or TRBD2 (5 bases each). The V end lost 3 bases, the J end lost 1 base, and 14 bases lay between the germline ends. This CDR3 comprises 16 residues. Germline V gene sequence: CDR1 MNHEY, CDR2 SVGEGT. The CDR3 sequence is CASSYLGGSGTDTQYF. CDR3 coding DNA: TGTGCCAGCAGTTATCTTGGGGGTTCAGGCACAGATACGCAGTATTTT.

This clonotype appeared a few times. The rearrangement uses TRBV5-8 and TRBJ1-6; TRBD1 is a possible D gene (6 bases). The CDR3 is made up of 16 amino acids. Germline lookup yields CDR1 SGHTS and CDR2 YDEGEE. The ends were cut back, 2 bases at V and 6 bases at J, with 15 bases in the middle. The CDR3 loop reads CASSFSRGAGNSPLHF. The CDR3 DNA sequence: TGTGCCAGCAGCTTCTCCCGGGGGGCCGGTAATTCACCCCTCCACTTT.

A few counts support this clonotype. The chain combines TRBV19 with TRBJ1-1, with 8 bases fitting TRBD1. The V gene's germline CDR1 is LNHDA and CDR2 SQIVND (reference sequence). After removal of 8 bases from V and 1 base from J, the junction contained 3 bases not matched to a gene. There are 13 residues in the CDR3. CDR3 residues: CASCRGQNTEAFF. In DNA form, the CDR3 reads TGTGCCAGTTGCAGGGGGCAGAACACTGAAGCTTTCTTT.

Many counts were recorded for this clonotype. The DNA of the CDR3 is TGCAGCGTTTCCCAGGGAGCCTACAATGAGCAGTTCTTC. Protein: CSVSQGAYNEQFF. The chain joins TRBV29-1 to TRBJ2-1, with D possibly being TRBD1 or TRBD2 (5 bases each). With 5 bases removed from V and 2 bases from J, the gap between germline ends came to 10 bases. The CDR3 has 13 residues. Per the germline V gene, CDR1 is SQVTM and CDR2 is ANQGSEA.